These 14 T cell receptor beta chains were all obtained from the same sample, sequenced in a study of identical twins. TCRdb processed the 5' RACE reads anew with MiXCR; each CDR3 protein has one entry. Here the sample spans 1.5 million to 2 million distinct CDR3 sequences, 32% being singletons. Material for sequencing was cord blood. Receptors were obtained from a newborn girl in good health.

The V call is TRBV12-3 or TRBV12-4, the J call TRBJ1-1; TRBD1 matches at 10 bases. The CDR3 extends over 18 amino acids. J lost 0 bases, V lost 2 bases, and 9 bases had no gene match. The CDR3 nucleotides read TGTGCCAGCAGTTTAAAACGCCTCGGACAGGGGGTGAACACTGAAGCTTTCTTT. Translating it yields CASSLKRLGQGVNTEAFF.

The DNA for the CDR3 is TGCAGTGCCCAGACAGAGAACACTGAAGCTTTCTTT. Its translation: CSAQTENTEAFF. The chain joins TRBV20-1 to TRBJ1-1; D perhaps matches TRBD1 (5 bases). The CDR3 is 12 residues long. Trimming left V 6 bases short and J 1 base short, with 9 bases between. CDR1 and CDR2 (germline): DFQATT, SNEGSKA (reference sequence).

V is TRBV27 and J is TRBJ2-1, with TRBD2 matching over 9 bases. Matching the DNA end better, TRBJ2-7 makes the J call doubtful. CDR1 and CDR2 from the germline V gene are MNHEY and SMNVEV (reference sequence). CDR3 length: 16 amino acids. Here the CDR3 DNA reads TGTGCCAGCAGTTTATGGGCGGGAGGGTCCTACAATGAGCAGTACTTC. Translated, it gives CASSLWAGGSYNEQYF.

CDR3 protein: CASSVLLGQPRNTQYF. The CDR3 DNA is TGTGCCAGCAGTGTTCTCCTCGGGCAACCAAGGAATACGCAGTATTTT. This chain uses TRBV25-1 with TRBJ2-3; the D is unclear. V lost 4 bases, J lost 7 bases, and 21 bases lay in between. This CDR3 is built from 16 residues. Germline CDR1 reads MGHDK; CDR2 reads SYGVNS.

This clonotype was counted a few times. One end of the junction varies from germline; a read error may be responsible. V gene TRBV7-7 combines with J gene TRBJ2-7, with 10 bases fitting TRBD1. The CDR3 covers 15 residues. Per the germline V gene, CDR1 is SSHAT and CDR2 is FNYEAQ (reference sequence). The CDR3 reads CASSFPGQGPNEQYF. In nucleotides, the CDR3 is TGTGCTAGCAGCTTCCCGGGACAGGGGCCAAACGAGCAGTACTTC.

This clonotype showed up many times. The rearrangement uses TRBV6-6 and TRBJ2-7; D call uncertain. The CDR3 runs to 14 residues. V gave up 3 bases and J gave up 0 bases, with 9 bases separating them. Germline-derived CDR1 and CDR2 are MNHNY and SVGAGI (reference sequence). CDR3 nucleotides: TGTGCCAGCAGTTATACAGTACTCTCCTACGAGCAGTACTTC. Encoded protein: CASSYTVLSYEQYF.

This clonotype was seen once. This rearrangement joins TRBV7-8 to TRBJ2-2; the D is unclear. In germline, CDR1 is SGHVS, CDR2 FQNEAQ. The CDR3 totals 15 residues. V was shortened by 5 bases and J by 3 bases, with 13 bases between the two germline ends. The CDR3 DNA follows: TGTGCCAGCAGCCCACTCCGATCCGACACCGGGGAGCTGTTTTTT. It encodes CASSPLRSDTGELFF.

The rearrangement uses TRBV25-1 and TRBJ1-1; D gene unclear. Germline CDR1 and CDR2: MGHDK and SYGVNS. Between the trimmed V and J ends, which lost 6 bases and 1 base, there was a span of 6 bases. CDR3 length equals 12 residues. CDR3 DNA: TGTGCCAGCAGCTGGTGGAACACTGAAGCTTTCTTT. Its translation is CASSWWNTEAFF.

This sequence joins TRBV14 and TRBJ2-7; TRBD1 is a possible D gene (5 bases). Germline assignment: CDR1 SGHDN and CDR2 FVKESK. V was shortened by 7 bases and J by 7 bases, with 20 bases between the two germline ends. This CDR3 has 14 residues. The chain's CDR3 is CASTKGLPYNEQYF. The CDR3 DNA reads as TGTGCCAGCACAAAGGGGTTACCGTACAATGAGCAGTACTTC. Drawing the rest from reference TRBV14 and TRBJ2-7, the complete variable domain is EAGVTQFPSHSVIEKGQTVTLRCDPISGHDNLYWYRRVMGKEIKFLLHFVKESKQDESGMPNNRFLAERTGGTYSTLKVQPAELEDSGVYFCASTKGLPYNEQYFGPGTRLTVT.

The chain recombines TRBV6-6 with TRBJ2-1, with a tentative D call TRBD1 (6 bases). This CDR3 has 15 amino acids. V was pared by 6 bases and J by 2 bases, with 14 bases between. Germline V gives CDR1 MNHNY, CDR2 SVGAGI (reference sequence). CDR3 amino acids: CASSRPGTTYNEQFF. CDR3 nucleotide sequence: TGTGCCAGCAGCCGTCCCGGGACAACCTACAATGAGCAGTTCTTC.

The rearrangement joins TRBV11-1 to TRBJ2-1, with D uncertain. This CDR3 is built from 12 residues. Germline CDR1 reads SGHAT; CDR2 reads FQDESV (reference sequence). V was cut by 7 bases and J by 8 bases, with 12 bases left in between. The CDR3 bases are TGTGCCAGCACCTTCCACTTGGATGAGCAGTTCTTC. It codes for CASTFHLDEQFF.

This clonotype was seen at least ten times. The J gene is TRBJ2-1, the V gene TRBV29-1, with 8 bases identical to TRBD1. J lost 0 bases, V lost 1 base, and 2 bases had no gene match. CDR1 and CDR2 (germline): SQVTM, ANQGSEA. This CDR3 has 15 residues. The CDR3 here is CSVEGTGSSYNEQFF. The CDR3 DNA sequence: TGCAGCGTTGAAGGGACAGGGAGCTCCTACAATGAGCAGTTCTTC.

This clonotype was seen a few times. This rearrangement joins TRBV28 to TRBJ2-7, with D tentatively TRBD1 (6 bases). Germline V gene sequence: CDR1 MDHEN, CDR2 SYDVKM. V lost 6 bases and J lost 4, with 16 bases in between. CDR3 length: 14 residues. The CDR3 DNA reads TGTGCCAGCAGAACGGGCGACAGGACGTACGAGCAGTACTTC. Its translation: CASRTGDRTYEQYF.

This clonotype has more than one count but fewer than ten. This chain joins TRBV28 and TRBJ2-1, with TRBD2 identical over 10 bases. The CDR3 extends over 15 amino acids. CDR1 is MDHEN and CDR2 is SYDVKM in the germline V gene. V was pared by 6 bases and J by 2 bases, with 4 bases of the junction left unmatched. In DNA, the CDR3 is TGTGCCAGCAGAGTAGCGGGAGGTCCCTACAATGAGCAGTTCTTC. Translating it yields CASRVAGGPYNEQFF.